This paragraph covers one T cell receptor (beta chain) sequence. V was shortened by 0 bases and J by 4 bases, with 11 bases between the two germline ends. Germline V gives CDR1 SGHRS, CDR2 YFSETQ. CDR3 size: 15 residues. Primers used in a second PCR of about 7 to 12 cycles were a sample-barcoded 5' primer and a J-beta primer mix. Researchers report that a template-switch adaptor with 12 random nucleotides tagged each cDNA molecule. TCRdb redid the calling of the 5' RACE reads with MiXCR, one entry per CDR3 protein. This sample carries 700,000 to 850,000 distinct CDR3 sequences, about 34% of them seen once, and the ten largest clones take 13%. This specimen belongs to a study of blood T cells in healthy people across ages.

The source of this sequence is a man aged 18 to 29 in good health. Material: blood. This rearrangement joins TRBV5-1 to TRBJ2-1; tentatively, D is TRBD2 (6 bases). DNA of the CDR3: TGCGCCAGCAGCTTGGGCGGGACGACTTACAATGAGCAGTTCTTC. Its protein is CASSLGGTTYNEQFF.